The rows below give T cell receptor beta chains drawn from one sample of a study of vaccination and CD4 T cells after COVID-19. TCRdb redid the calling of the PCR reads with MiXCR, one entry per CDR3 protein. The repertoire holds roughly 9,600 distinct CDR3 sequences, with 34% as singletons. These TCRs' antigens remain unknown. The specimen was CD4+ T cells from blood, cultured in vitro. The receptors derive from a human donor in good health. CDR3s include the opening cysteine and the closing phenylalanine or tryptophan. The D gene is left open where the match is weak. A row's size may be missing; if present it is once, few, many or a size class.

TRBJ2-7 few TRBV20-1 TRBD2 CSVIAGGSPYEQYF TGCAGTGTAATAGCGGGGGGCTCACCCTACGAGCAGTACTTC
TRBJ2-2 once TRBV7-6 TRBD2 CASSLVAGGRYGTGELFF TGTGCCAGCAGCTTAGTTGCGGGGGGGCGTTACGGCACCGGGGAGCTGTTTTTT
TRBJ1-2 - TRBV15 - CATSRDEGYGGDGYTF TGTGCCACCAGCAGAGATGAAGGTTATGGAGGCGATGGCTACACCTTC
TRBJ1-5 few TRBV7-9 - CASSLASGGHQPQHF TGTGCCAGCAGCTTAGCGTCCGGGGGGCATCAGCCCCAGCATTTT
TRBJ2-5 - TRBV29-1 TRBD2 CSALDSGGLQETQYF TGCAGCGCGCTCGATAGCGGGGGGCTGCAAGAGACCCAGTACTTC
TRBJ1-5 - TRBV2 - CASSEGTAGQPQHF TGTGCCAGCAGTGAAGGGACAGCAGGGCAGCCCCAGCATTTT
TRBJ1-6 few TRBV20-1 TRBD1 CSARVDREGSPLHF TGCAGTGCTAGAGTGGACAGGGAAGGTTCACCCCTCCACTTT
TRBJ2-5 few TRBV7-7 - CASSPRTEETQYF TGTGCTAGCAGCCCGCGGACCGAAGAGACCCAGTACTTC
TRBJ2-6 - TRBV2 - CASSEEGSGANVLTF TGTGCCAGCAGTGAAGAGGGGTCCGGGGCCAACGTCCTGACTTTC
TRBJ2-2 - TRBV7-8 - CASSFGGRGELFF TGTGCCAGCAGCTTTGGGGGGCGCGGGGAGCTGTTTTTT
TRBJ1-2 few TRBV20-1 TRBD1 CSAAAGGYGYTF TGCAGTGCTGCCGCAGGGGGCTATGGCTACACCTTC
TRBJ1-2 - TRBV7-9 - CASTDFWSRRAYGYTF TGTGCCAGCACCGACTTTTGGTCCCGGAGGGCCTATGGCTACACCTTC
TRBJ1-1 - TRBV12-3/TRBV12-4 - CASSPPSGTEAFF TGTGCCAGCAGTCCCCCCTCAGGGACTGAAGCTTTCTTT
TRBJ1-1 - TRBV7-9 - CASSSAERMNTEAFF TGTGCCAGCAGCTCAGCGGAGCGAATGAACACTGAAGCTTTCTTT
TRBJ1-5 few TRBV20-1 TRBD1 CSASAGTGDVQPQHF TGCAGTGCTAGTGCCGGGACAGGGGACGTTCAGCCCCAGCATTTT
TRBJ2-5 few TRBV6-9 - CASSYRVETQYF TGTGCCAGCAGTTACAGGGTTGAGACCCAGTACTTC
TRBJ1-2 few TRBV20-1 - CSASSRANYGYTF TGCAGTGCTAGTAGCAGGGCGAACTATGGCTACACCTTC
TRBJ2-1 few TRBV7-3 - CASSLQGENEQFF TGTGCCAGCAGCTTACAAGGGGAGAATGAGCAGTTCTTC
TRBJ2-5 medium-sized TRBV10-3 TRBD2 CAISSGGAAETQYF TGTGCCATCAGTTCCGGGGGGGCCGCAGAGACCCAGTACTTC
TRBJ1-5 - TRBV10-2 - CASSVEGNQPQHF TGCGCCAGCTCGGTGGAGGGGAATCAGCCCCAGCATTTT
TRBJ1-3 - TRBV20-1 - CSARGKWDRGSGNTIYF TGCAGTGCTAGAGGGAAATGGGACCGTGGCTCTGGAAACACCATATATTTT
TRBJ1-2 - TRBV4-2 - CASSQGQATPRGYTF TGTGCCAGCAGCCAAGGACAGGCTACGCCTCGGGGCTACACCTTC
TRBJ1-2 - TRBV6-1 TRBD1 CASSGTGGASSFYGYTF TGTGCCAGCAGCGGCACAGGGGGCGCTTCTTCCTTCTATGGCTACACCTTC
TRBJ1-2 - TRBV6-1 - CASRPAGVYGYTF TGTGCCAGCAGACCAGCGGGGGTCTATGGCTACACCTTC
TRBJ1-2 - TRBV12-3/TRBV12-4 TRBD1 CASNGQGASGYTF TGTGCCAGCAATGGACAGGGGGCTAGTGGCTACACCTTC
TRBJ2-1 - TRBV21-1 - CASSKAEAGGPRDEQFF TGTGCCAGCAGCAAAGCGGAAGCGGGGGGGCCTAGAGATGAGCAGTTCTTC
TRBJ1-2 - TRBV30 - CAHSPGLSPYGYTF TGTGCCCACTCTCCGGGCCTCAGTCCCTATGGCTACACCTTC
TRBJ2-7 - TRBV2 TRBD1 CASKDRFYEQYF TGTGCCAGCAAGGACAGGTTCTACGAGCAGTACTTC
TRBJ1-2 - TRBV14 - CASSPRQESYGYTF TGTGCCAGCAGCCCCCGACAGGAGTCCTATGGCTACACCTTC
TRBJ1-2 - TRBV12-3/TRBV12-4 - CASTPSARTYGYTF TGTGCCAGCACCCCCTCCGCGCGAACTTATGGCTACACCTTC
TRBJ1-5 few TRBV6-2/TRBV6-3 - CASGPWGRYSNQPQHF TGTGCCAGCGGACCCTGGGGCAGATATAGCAATCAGCCCCAGCATTTT
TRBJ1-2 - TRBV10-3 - CAISESSQRDGYTF TGTGCCATCAGTGAGTCGAGTCAGAGGGATGGCTACACCTTC
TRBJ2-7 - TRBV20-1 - CSAREEGGGLSYEQYF TGCAGTGCTAGAGAGGAGGGGGGGGGCCTATCCTACGAGCAGTACTTC
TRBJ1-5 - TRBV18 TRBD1 CASSRQGEDQPQHF TGTGCCAGCTCACGACAGGGAGAGGATCAGCCCCAGCATTTT
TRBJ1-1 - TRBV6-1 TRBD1 CANSGRQGRGGEAFF TGTGCCAACAGTGGCCGACAGGGAAGAGGAGGGGAAGCTTTCTTT
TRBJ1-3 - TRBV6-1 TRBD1 CASSLRTGGTGNTIYF TGTGCCAGCAGTCTCCGGACAGGGGGCACTGGAAACACCATATATTTT
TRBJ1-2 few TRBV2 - CASLRTRTNYGYTF TGTGCCAGCCTACGCACTAGAACTAACTATGGCTACACCTTC
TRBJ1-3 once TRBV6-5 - CASSYSRFGNTIYF TGTGCCAGCAGTTACTCGAGGTTTGGAAACACCATATATTTT
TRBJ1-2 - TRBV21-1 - CASGTGTGDYGYTF TGTGCCAGCGGAACCGGGACAGGGGACTATGGCTACACCTTC
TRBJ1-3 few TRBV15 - CATSRDSAVSGNTIYF TGTGCCACCAGCAGAGATTCGGCAGTCTCTGGAAACACCATATATTTT
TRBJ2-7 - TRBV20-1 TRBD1 CSARDSIGQGQYF TGCAGTGCTAGAGATAGCATAGGACAGGGGCAGTACTTC
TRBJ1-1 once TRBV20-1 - CSARDIQGSSDITEAFF TGCAGTGCTAGAGATATCCAGGGAAGCAGCGATATAACTGAAGCTTTCTTT
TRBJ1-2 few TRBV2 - CASSEKGYGYTF TGTGCCAGCAGTGAAAAGGGCTATGGCTACACCTTC
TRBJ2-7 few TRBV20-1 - CSVPQGPLTYEQYF TGCAGTGTTCCACAGGGTCCCCTAACGTACGAGCAGTACTTC
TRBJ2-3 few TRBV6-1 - CASSEHRVTGGNTQYF TGTGCCAGCAGTGAACATCGGGTAACAGGCGGGAATACGCAGTATTTT
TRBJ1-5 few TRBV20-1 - CSARPSTSPNQPQHF TGCAGTGCCAGGCCGAGTACATCCCCCAATCAGCCCCAGCATTTT
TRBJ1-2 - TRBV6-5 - CASSSDKLRGSGVYGYTF TGTGCCAGCAGTTCCGATAAACTCCGGGGAAGTGGGGTCTATGGCTACACCTTC
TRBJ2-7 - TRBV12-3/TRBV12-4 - CASSPRRQARYEQYF TGTGCCAGCAGCCCTCGTCGGCAGGCCCGCTACGAGCAGTACTTC
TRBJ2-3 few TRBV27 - CASSGIVTDTQYF TGTGCCAGCAGTGGCATCGTCACAGATACGCAGTATTTT
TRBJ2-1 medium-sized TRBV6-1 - CASSGVYNEQFF TGTGCCAGCAGTGGGGTTTACAATGAGCAGTTCTTC
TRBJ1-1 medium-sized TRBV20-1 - CSARAGPTEAFF TGCAGTGCTAGAGCTGGCCCCACTGAAGCTTTCTTT